The clone carrying this T cell receptor (beta chain) showed up just a few times. The antigen is not known. This specimen comes from a study of OX40 agonist ivuxolimab in advanced cancers. Study in general: Ivuxolimab, an agonist antibody against OX40 (CD134), was given to patients. A history of anti-PD-1, anti-PD-L1 or anti-CTLA-4 therapy was acceptable, and roughly 40% had some.

Overall study findings and caveats: Average numbers of expanded clones were greater in CD8+ T cells than in CD4+.

Clones were read by immunoSEQ multiplex PCR, and TCRdb kept only the in-frame ones, dropping some. The sample holds roughly 80,000 clones; about 80% are singletons and the top ten take 2.5% to 3%. Trimming shortened V by 2 bases and J by 1 base, and 12 bases separated the two germline ends. Germline V gene sequence: CDR1 SGHTS, CDR2 YDEGEE. CDR3 length equals 15 residues. Autoimmune disease history or systemic immunosuppression excluded patients. The specimen comprised CD4+ or CD8+ T cells sorted from blood, sampled in a trial of the OX40 agonist ivuxolimab. The clonotype was recovered from an adult with an advanced solid tumor such as melanoma, head and neck, liver or kidney cancer. The gene calls are TRBV5-8 and TRBJ1-1, with D possibly being TRBD1 (6 bases). CDR3 sequence reads: CASSFTGARNTEAFF. In DNA form, the CDR3 reads TGTGCCAGCAGCTTTACGGGGGCCCGGAACACTGAAGCTTTCTTT. Complete variable domain (other parts from reference TRBV5-8 and TRBJ1-1): EAGVTQSPTHLIKTRGQQATLRCSPISGHTSVYWYQQALGLGLQFLLWYDEGEERNRGNFPPRFSGRQFPNYSSELNVNALELEDSALYLCASSFTGARNTEAFFGQGTRLTVV.